The clone carrying this T cell receptor beta chain was seen just once. Its antigen is as yet unknown. The data were taken from a study of T cells in localized non-small cell lung cancer. General study findings and limits: The greatest T cell clonality was found in uninvolved adjacent lung (higher than in tumor). Median detection of top 100 tumor clones in adjacent lung was around 59 clones. Only one tumor region went through sequencing, so heterogeneity may still be there. Prolonged overall survival went with higher T cell density in the blood.

The CDR3 runs 14 residues. Per germline, CDR1 LNHDA and CDR2 SQIVND (reference sequence). V lost 7 bases, J lost 5 bases, and 5 bases stayed unmatched. The table came from immunoSEQ multiplex PCR; TCRdb's copy has only in-frame clones and leaves some out. The sample holds 6,500 to 10,000 clones, about 89% seen once. The sequences come from peripheral blood, collected before any cancer treatment. V usage is TRBV19 and J usage is TRBJ2-5; 12 bases map to TRBD2. The sequence was collected from a male donor at least 60 years old with stage III lung adenocarcinoma. The CDR3 DNA follows: TGTGCCAGTACAGCTAGCGGGAGGGCCGAGACCCAGTACTTC. This sequence encodes CASTASGRAETQYF.